One sample yielded the 8 T cell receptor beta chains listed below, sequenced in a study of shared clonotypes between healthy human individuals. The method was immunoSEQ multiplex PCR; TCRdb's version includes in-frame clones alone and lacks a portion of them. The sample yields more than 200,000 clones, about 65% seen once. Material for sequencing was memory CD4+ T cells sorted from blood. Subset given: CD45RA-negative fraction. Receptor source: a man aged 25 to 40 in good health.

This clone was picked up many times. This sequence joins TRBV13 and TRBJ2-2; D is perhaps TRBD1 (6 bases). The V end lost 4 bases, the J end lost 6 bases, and 9 bases lay between the germline ends. This CDR3 has 13 residues. In germline, CDR1 is PRHDT, CDR2 FYEKMQ (reference sequence). This CDR3 is CASSSTGAGELFF. DNA of the CDR3: TGTGCCAGCAGCTCGACAGGAGCCGGGGAGCTGTTTTTT.

Only one count was recorded for this clone. The chain links TRBV4-2 to TRBJ2-1; 8 nucleotides match TRBD2. Per the germline V gene, CDR1 is LGHNA and CDR2 is YNFKEQ. The CDR3 is made up of 15 amino acids. V dropped 2 bases and J dropped 3; count of bases not matched to a gene: 3. CDR3 loop: CASSQSGSNYNEQFF. The DNA of the CDR3 is TGTGCCAGCAGCCAAAGCGGGAGTAACTACAATGAGCAGTTCTTC.

The rearrangement joins TRBV29-1 to TRBJ1-1, with D unclear. This CDR3 comprises 12 residues. Trimming took 6 bases from V and 4 from J, leaving 12 bases between them. In germline, CDR1 is SQVTM, CDR2 ANQGSEA. The CDR3 region is CSVGAASTEAFF. The CDR3 nucleotides read TGCAGCGTCGGAGCGGCGAGCACTGAAGCTTTCTTT.

The genes are TRBV28 and TRBJ2-7, with D possibly TRBD2 on 5 matching bases. The CDR3 covers 15 residues. Germline CDR1 and CDR2: MDHEN and SYDVKM. Deletions cut 3 bases from V and 1 base from J, with 13 bases between. Here the CDR3 DNA reads TGTGCCAGCAGTTTCACCCTAGCTTTGTCCTACGAGCAGTACTTC. This encodes CASSFTLALSYEQYF.

This rearrangement joins TRBV2 to TRBJ2-7; possibly TRBD2 for D (5 bases). The length of the CDR3 is 13 residues. Germline V CDR1 and CDR2: SNHLY, FYNNEI. The V end was cut by 7 bases, the J end by 2 bases, with 12 bases between. CDR3 sequence (DNA): TGTGCCAGCACCTCACTAGGACCCTACGAGCAGTACTTC. Amino acid sequence: CASTSLGPYEQYF.

The genes are TRBV28 and TRBJ1-2, with TRBD1 as a possible D gene (5 bases). V lost 9 bases and J lost 4, with 15 bases in between. The CDR3 runs to 13 residues. Germline lookup yields CDR1 MDHEN and CDR2 SYDVKM. CDR3 loop: CASNRPGIYGYTF. CDR3 DNA sequence: TGTGCCAGTAACCGGCCAGGGATCTATGGCTACACCTTC.

V gene TRBV10-1 combines with J gene TRBJ2-1; D is undetermined. CDR3 length: 15 residues. V lost 0 bases and J lost 8, with 14 bases in between. Germline V gene data show CDR1 as WNHNN and CDR2 as SYGVQD (reference sequence). The DNA for the CDR3 is TGCGCCAGCAGTGAGTCCGGTGTGTCCATGTATGAGCAGTTCTTC. It is translated as CASSESGVSMYEQFF.

This clone was recorded a few times. The chain joins TRBV6-1 to TRBJ1-1; tentatively, D is TRBD1 (5 bases). V was clipped by 7 bases and J by 0 bases, with 12 bases between them. Germline V gene data show CDR1 as MNHNS and CDR2 as SASEGT. This CDR3 comprises 14 residues. CDR3 loop: CASNGHTLNTEAFF. The CDR3, as DNA: TGTGCCAGCAACGGACACACGTTGAACACTGAAGCTTTCTTT.